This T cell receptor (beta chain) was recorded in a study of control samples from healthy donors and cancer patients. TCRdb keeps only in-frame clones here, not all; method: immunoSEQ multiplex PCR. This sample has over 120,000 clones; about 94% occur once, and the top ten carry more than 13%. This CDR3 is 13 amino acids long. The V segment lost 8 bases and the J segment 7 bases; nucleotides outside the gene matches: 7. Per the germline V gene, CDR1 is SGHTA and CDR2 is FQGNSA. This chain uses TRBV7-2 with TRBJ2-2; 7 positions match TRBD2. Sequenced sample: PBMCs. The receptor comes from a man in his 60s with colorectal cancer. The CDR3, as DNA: TGTGCCAGCTCGGGGAGGGCCGACGGGGAGCTGTTTTTT. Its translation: CASSGRADGELFF.